This TCR beta chain was sequenced for a study of blood T cell repertoires in COVID-19 (TCRdb year 2020). Looking at the study overall: Samples from collaborators originated in the United States, Italy and Spain and spanned both the acute and convalescent phases of COVID-19. The prospective study material was composed of cDNA or gDNA derived from T cells, B-cell-depleted T cells, or PBMCs. The dataset comprised deeply sampled blood TCRbeta repertoires from subjects exposed to, actively infected with, or recovered from COVID-19. The repertoires were released in a freely available public database intended as a resource for research on the immune response to SARS-CoV-2. Samples came from the ongoing ImmuneRACE study (first 160 participants) plus 1,254 subjects from 6 global collaborators. Nearly every sample came with metadata listing a de-identified subject ID, COVID-19 status, age in years and sex. HLA class I and class II types, where available, came from metadata supplied by the sample provider rather than from assay-based typing. General study outcomes and caveats: The amount of clinical and demographic metadata varied by source and participant and was provided uncurated.

TCRbeta CDR3 regions were amplified from genomic DNA by means of the immunoSEQ Assay, a bias-controlled multiplex PCR. On the study's bioinformatics: Nucleated cell counts per sample were estimated from amplification of reference gene primers within the assay. Sequence reads were collapsed and filtered to measure the absolute abundance of every unique TCRbeta CDR3 rearrangement. Productive Simpson clonality was computed per sample as the square root of Simpson's diversity index over productive rearrangements. Not all clones reach the TCRdb copy of this immuneACCESS table, which keeps in-frame sequences only. Checked studies attribute under half of the gap to unresolved V genes and leave the rest unexplained. That table supplies the V and J calls and clone size; D and trimming were determined from the DNA. The sample data list about 99,000 clones, and more than 65% of these were observed just once. The ten largest clones capture about a sixth of the sample.

The collaborating institutions used their own protocols to collect whole blood in K2EDTA tubes. For TCRbeta analysis, collaborators shipped samples in one of three forms: frozen whole blood, isolated PBMCs, or DNA extracted from either of those sample types. This clone was observed once. No antigen is known for it. One end of the junction is discordant with germline, which a read error may explain. The cysteine opens and the phenylalanine closes a CDR3 of 13 amino acids. Kept here is only the CDR3 DNA, which spans 39 bases and is read in frame from base 1. Taken from the germline V gene, the CDR1 and CDR2 loops are SNHLY and FYNNEI.

The TCR originated in a woman aged 80 or over with active or convalescent COVID-19. Sequencing used peripheral blood. Recombination linked TRBV2 to TRBJ2-1; TRBD2 could be the D gene, as 6 bases match. The CDR3 amino acid sequence is: CASSTSGATAKLF. The DNA sequence is given as TGTGCCAGCAGTACCTCGGGAGCAACCGCAAAACTCTTC. Beyond the CDR3, the reference TRBV2 and TRBJ2-1 genes provide the residues; the full variable domain reads: EPEVTQTPSHQVTQMGQEVILRCVPISNHLYFYWYRQILGQKVEFLVSFYNNEISEKSEIFDDQFSVERPDGSNFTLKIRSTKLEDSAMYFCASSTSGATAKLFGPGTRLTVL.